The 32 T cell receptor beta chains below come from one sample, sequenced in a study of beta chain features in type 1 diabetes. Expressed TCRB transcripts were sequenced, since all the RNA that had been isolated was reverse transcribed. The table came from immunoSEQ multiplex PCR; TCRdb's copy has only in-frame clones and leaves some out. The data contain about 150,000 clones, less than 9.5% of them seen just once; the ten biggest clones take up around 2.5%. Material for sequencing was central memory CD4+ T cells from blood. Receptors originate from a woman under 30 in good health.

The V gene is TRBV18, the J gene TRBJ2-7; tentative D call: TRBD1 (6 bases). Germline values: CDR1 KGHSH, CDR2 LQKENI. Trimming removed 2 bases from V and 1 base from J, with 9 bases in between. The CDR3 length is 14 residues. The CDR3 protein is CASSPDGQSYEQYF. The CDR3 region has the DNA TGTGCCAGCTCACCAGATGGACAGTCCTACGAGCAGTACTTC.

The chain is built from TRBV18 and TRBJ2-3, with no clear D. The V gene's germline CDR1 is KGHSH and CDR2 LQKENI. The CDR3 has 15 residues. The V gene lost 3 bases and the J gene lost 1 base, with 11 bases spanning the gap. The CDR3 reads CASSPITARTDTQYF. In DNA, the CDR3 is TGTGCCAGCTCACCGATTACAGCCCGCACAGATACGCAGTATTTT.

V is TRBV11-2 and J is TRBJ2-1, with D perhaps matching TRBD2 (5 bases). The germline V gene has CDR1 SGHAT and CDR2 FQNNGV. This CDR3 contains 17 residues. V was trimmed by 1 base and J by 8 bases, leaving 21 bases between them. The CDR3: CASSLVPSVGSPDEQFF. Written as DNA, the CDR3 is TGTGCCAGCAGCTTAGTTCCCAGCGTAGGGAGTCCGGATGAGCAGTTCTTC.

This clone showed up just a few times. CDR3: CASSSTSGGAGETQYF. The CDR3, as DNA: TGTGCCAGCAGTTCTACGAGCGGGGGGGCCGGAGAGACCCAGTACTTC. J is TRBJ2-5 and V is TRBV7-2; 10 bases map to TRBD2. The junction had 11 bases not matched to a gene; V was cut back by 6 bases and J by 4 bases. Germline loops: CDR1 SGHTA, CDR2 FQGNSA. The CDR3 extends over 16 amino acids.

The chain links TRBV5-4 to TRBJ2-1; possibly TRBD2 for D (7 bases). Germline V CDR1 and CDR2: SGHNT, YYREEE (reference sequence). The CDR3 loop spans 16 amino acids. Trimming removed 2 bases at V and 3 bases at J, with 15 bases between. Written as DNA, the CDR3 is TGTGCCAGCAGCTTAGGGGGGGCTAGCGGCTACAATGAGCAGTTCTTC. Amino acid sequence: CASSLGGASGYNEQFF.

This clone was seen only a few times. The chain has TRBV5-1 and TRBJ2-1; 15 nucleotides match TRBD2. The germline CDR1 and CDR2 sequences are SGHRS and YFSETQ. V dropped 4 bases and J dropped 5; count of bases not matched to a gene: 4. CDR3 size: 16 residues. The CDR3 loop reads CASSEGLAGGHNEQFF. CDR3 nucleotides: TGCGCCAGCAGCGAGGGACTAGCGGGAGGTCACAATGAGCAGTTCTTC.

This clone was detected only a few times. The chain has TRBV29-1 and TRBJ1-4; D gene unclear. The CDR3 contains 10 residues. Looked up from germline, CDR1 is SQVTM and CDR2 is ANQGSEA. V lost 6 bases and J 8 bases, leaving 7 bases between the germline ends. The CDR3 bases are TGCAGCGTCCTAGAAGAAAAACTGTTTTTT. This codes for CSVLEEKLFF.

V gene TRBV9 combines with J gene TRBJ2-7; the match to TRBD1 covers 9 bases. The germline V gene encodes CDR1 SGDLS and CDR2 YYNGEE. Losses at the gene ends were 3 bases for V and 3 bases for J; bases not matched to a gene: 7. The CDR3 spans 15 residues. The DNA of the CDR3 is TGTGCCAGCAGCGCGGGGACAGGGCTCGGCTACGAGCAGTACTTC. Translating it yields CASSAGTGLGYEQYF.

The chain links TRBV7-9 to TRBJ2-7; 10 positions agree with TRBD2. CDR3 size: 15 residues. Trimming took 6 bases from V and 3 from J; bases not matched to a gene: 8. Germline V gene data show CDR1 as SEHNR and CDR2 as FQNEAQ (reference sequence). The CDR3: CASRPLAGDNYEQYF. In nucleotides, the CDR3 is TGTGCCAGCAGGCCTCTAGCGGGAGATAACTACGAGCAGTACTTC. Based on the CDR3 plus reference TRBV7-9 and TRBJ2-7, the full variable domain is DTGVSQNPRHKITKRGQNVTFRCDPISEHNRLYWYRQTLGQGPEFLTYFQNEAQLEKSRLLSDRFSAERPKGSFSTLEIQRTEQGDSAMYLCASRPLAGDNYEQYFGPGTRLTVT.

This clone showed up just a few times. CDR3 sequence: CASSGTGGRQPQHF. The CDR3 DNA is TGTGCCAGTAGTGGGACAGGGGGCCGTCAGCCCCAGCATTTT. The chain recombines TRBV19 with TRBJ1-5; 12 nucleotides line up with TRBD1. V shed 5 bases, J shed 6 bases, and the junction held 2 bases outside the gene matches. The CDR3 loop spans 14 amino acids. Per germline, CDR1 LNHDA and CDR2 SQIVND (reference sequence).

V gene TRBV7-9 combines with J gene TRBJ2-3; a possible D gene is TRBD2 (6 bases). Between the trimmed V and J ends, which lost 11 bases and 0 bases, there was a span of 15 bases. Germline lookup yields CDR1 SEHNR and CDR2 FQNEAQ (reference sequence). There are 14 residues in the CDR3. This CDR3 reads CAGGEDLSTDTQYF. The CDR3 bases are TGTGCCGGCGGGGAGGACTTGAGCACAGATACGCAGTATTTT.

The chain employs TRBV29-1 and TRBJ1-2; 9 nucleotides line up with TRBD1. The CDR3 is 15 residues long. The germline CDR1 and CDR2 sequences are SQVTM and ANQGSEA. The V segment lost 7 bases and the J segment 8 bases; nucleotides outside the gene matches: 17. In DNA form, the CDR3 reads TGCAGCGCCACGTTCCACCCGGGACAGGGTTGGGGCTACACCTTC. This encodes CSATFHPGQGWGYTF.

The chain joins TRBV11-2 to TRBJ2-7, with D perhaps TRBD2 (5 bases). The V gene's germline CDR1 is SGHAT and CDR2 FQNNGV. The CDR3 sequence is 15 residues long. Between the trimmed V and J ends, which lost 3 bases and 0 bases, there was a span of 12 bases. The CDR3 region is CASSLSGIGSYEQYF. DNA of the CDR3: TGTGCCAGCAGCTTGTCGGGGATAGGCTCCTACGAGCAGTACTTC.

On this clone: This sample also contains other DNA sequences that code for the same CDR3. V usage is TRBV2 and J usage is TRBJ2-1; 7 bases align to TRBD2. The CDR3 totals 13 residues. Germline loops: CDR1 SNHLY, CDR2 FYNNEI. J was trimmed by 4 bases and V by 4 bases; bases with no gene match: 1. CDR3 DNA: TGTGCCAGCAGTGGGCGGGAGTACAATGAGCAGTTCTTC. This translates into CASSGREYNEQFF.

This clone was detected a few times. The J gene is TRBJ1-2, the V gene TRBV30; 9 bases are a match to TRBD1. The CDR3 length is 14 residues. CDR1 and CDR2 (germline): GTSNPN, SVGIG (reference sequence). V dropped 2 bases and J dropped 6; count of bases not matched to a gene: 7. CDR3 loop: CAWSNRDRDNGYTF. For the CDR3, the DNA is TGTGCCTGGAGTAATCGGGACAGGGACAATGGCTACACCTTC.

This clone was seen a handful of times. V is TRBV7-9 and J is TRBJ1-1; TRBD1 matches at 9 bases. Trimming at V came to 5 bases and at J to 6 bases, leaving 7 bases not matched to a gene. CDR1 is SEHNR and CDR2 is FQNEAQ in the germline V gene (reference sequence). This CDR3 comprises 14 residues. The CDR3 sequence: CASSRGQGRAEAFF. CDR3 in DNA: TGTGCCAGCAGCCGGGGACAGGGCAGGGCTGAAGCTTTCTTT.

In its sample, this clone was seen many times. V usage is TRBV29-1 and J usage is TRBJ2-4, with D possibly TRBD2 on 6 matching bases. The CDR3 spans 12 residues. Germline CDR1 and CDR2: SQVTM and ANQGSEA. V was pared by 6 bases and J by 7 bases, with 13 bases between. CDR3 protein: CSVSFGGNIQYF. The DNA of the CDR3 is TGCAGCGTCTCCTTTGGGGGGAACATTCAGTACTTC.

CDR3: CASSGVGLAGGGTGELFF. For the CDR3, the DNA is TGTGCCAGCAGCGGCGTCGGACTAGCGGGGGGAGGGACCGGGGAGCTGTTTTTT. V gene TRBV5-6 combines with J gene TRBJ2-2; 14 nucleotides align to TRBD2. The CDR3 sequence is 18 residues long. Germline V gives CDR1 SGHDT, CDR2 YYEEEE. J was trimmed by 5 bases and V by 4 bases; bases with no gene match: 10.

V gene TRBV2 combines with J gene TRBJ1-4; no firm D call. Germline assignment: CDR1 SNHLY and CDR2 FYNNEI. Trimming took 10 bases from V and 5 from J, leaving 17 bases between them. This CDR3 has 14 amino acids. The CDR3 sequence is CATRDPPRNEKLFF. The CDR3 coding sequence is TGTGCCACCCGAGACCCACCGAGGAATGAAAAACTGTTTTTT.

This clone was detected only a few times. The chain combines TRBV6-6 with TRBJ2-5, with D perhaps TRBD2 (5 bases). Deletions cut 2 bases from V and 4 bases from J, with 11 bases between. The CDR3 is made up of 14 amino acids. CDR1 and CDR2 from the germline V gene are MNHNY and SVGAGI (reference sequence). As DNA, the CDR3 is TGTGCCAGCAGTTACGTTTCCGGAGGAGAGACCCAGTACTTC. It codes for CASSYVSGGETQYF.

This clone appeared a few times. The chain recombines TRBV19 with TRBJ1-5, with D perhaps TRBD1 (6 bases). CDR3 length equals 15 residues. Trimming removed 3 bases at V and 0 bases at J, with 9 bases between. The V gene's germline CDR1 is LNHDA and CDR2 SQIVND (reference sequence). The CDR3 DNA reads TGTGCCAGTAGTATCCAGGGGCCTAGCAATCAGCCCCAGCATTTT. Its protein is CASSIQGPSNQPQHF.

The genes are TRBV25-1 and TRBJ1-4, with D hard to call. The CDR3 is 15 amino acids. Trimming cost V 5 bases and J 4 bases, with 14 bases left between them. Per germline, CDR1 MGHDK and CDR2 SYGVNS. CDR3 residues: CASSTRGGRNEKLFF. The DNA of the CDR3 is TGTGCCAGCAGTACCCGTGGCGGGCGTAATGAAAAACTGTTTTTT.

V is TRBV20-1 and J is TRBJ1-2; D remains ambiguous. Trimming took 4 bases from V and 0 from J, leaving 3 bases between them. Germline V gives CDR1 DFQATT, CDR2 SNEGSKA (reference sequence). The CDR3 loop spans 11 amino acids. The CDR3 here is CSATANYGYTF. The CDR3 bases are TGCAGTGCTACGGCTAACTATGGCTACACCTTC.

V is TRBV7-9 and J is TRBJ1-1; 7 bases line up with TRBD1. J gave up 1 base and V 7 bases, and 9 bases lay outside the gene matches. The CDR3 contains 15 residues. The germline gives CDR1 SEHNR, CDR2 FQNEAQ (reference sequence). The CDR3 sequence is CASTPRGGPNTEAFF. CDR3 nucleotides: TGTGCCAGCACCCCCCGAGGGGGCCCGAACACTGAAGCTTTCTTT.

This clone was observed a few times. The rearrangement joins TRBV7-9 to TRBJ1-1, with D uncertain. The V gene lost 6 bases and the J gene lost 1 base, with 9 bases spanning the gap. This CDR3 contains 13 residues. Germline V gene sequence: CDR1 SEHNR, CDR2 FQNEAQ (reference sequence). The CDR3 bases are TGTGCCAGCAGTTATACAGCGAACACTGAAGCTTTCTTT. It yields the protein CASSYTANTEAFF.

Comment on this clone: The same CDR3 arises from other DNA sequences in this sample as well. This chain links TRBV11-2 with TRBJ1-2; weak D call: TRBD1 (6 bases). Germline V gene data show CDR1 as SGHAT and CDR2 as FQNNGV. CDR3 length: 13 residues. Between the trimmed V and J ends, which lost 5 bases and 5 bases, there was a span of 12 bases. CDR3 protein: CASSLTGQYGYTF. CDR3 bases: TGTGCCAGCAGCCTCACTGGACAGTATGGCTACACCTTC.

This clone has more than one count but fewer than ten. The V call is TRBV25-1, the J call TRBJ1-2, with D perhaps matching TRBD1 (5 bases). Germline values: CDR1 MGHDK, CDR2 SYGVNS. V was pared by 2 bases and J by 2 bases, with 12 bases between. This CDR3 has 15 amino acids. Here the CDR3 reads CASSEPGNSNYGYTF. Written as DNA, the CDR3 is TGTGCCAGCAGTGAACCAGGGAACAGCAACTATGGCTACACCTTC.

Only a few counts were recorded for this clone. V gene TRBV6-5 combines with J gene TRBJ2-7; D is unresolved. With 1 base removed from V and 0 bases from J, the gap between germline ends came to 7 bases. The germline gives CDR1 MNHEY, CDR2 SVGAGI. The CDR3 has 14 amino acids. In DNA form, the CDR3 reads TGTGCCAGCAGTTACTTGCCCAGCTCCTACGAGCAGTACTTC. This translates into CASSYLPSSYEQYF.

The chain links TRBV5-1 to TRBJ2-3; TRBD1 agrees at 7 bases. The V gene end was trimmed by 2 bases and the J gene end by 6 bases; junction bases not matched to a gene: 6. The CDR3 loop spans 14 amino acids. Germline CDR1 is SGHRS and CDR2 is YFSETQ. The CDR3 DNA reads TGCGCCAGCAGCTTAGACAGGGAGTCGGATACGCAGTATTTT. Translation: CASSLDRESDTQYF.

This clone turned up a few times. The CDR3 bases are TGTGCCAGCAGCCCCTGGGGACTAGCGGGAGGAGATACGCAGTATTTT. Its protein is CASSPWGLAGGDTQYF. The chain recombines TRBV7-2 with TRBJ2-3; 15 positions match TRBD2. The CDR3 consists of 16 residues. Germline loops: CDR1 SGHTA, CDR2 FQGNSA. The ends lost 5 bases at V and 5 bases at J; junction bases unmatched: 5.

This clone has only a few counts. The chain carries TRBV7-2 and TRBJ1-2; D possibly corresponds to TRBD1 (5 bases). The CDR3 is 15 amino acids. Trimming cost V 5 bases and J 2 bases, with 15 bases left between them. Germline lookup yields CDR1 SGHTA and CDR2 FQGNSA. CDR3 nucleotides: TGTGCCAGCAGCATGGACACCTCCGAGAACTATGGCTACACCTTC. This gives the protein CASSMDTSENYGYTF.

This clone has more than one count but fewer than ten. CDR3 sequence (DNA): TGTGCCACCAGCAGAGGTGGAGAAGCCGAGCAGTTCTTC. Protein sequence: CATSRGGEAEQFF. The rearrangement uses TRBV15 and TRBJ2-1; no clear D. Germline V CDR1 and CDR2: LNHNV, YYDKDF (reference sequence). CDR3 size: 13 residues. V was cut by 1 base and J by 10 bases, with 11 bases left in between.